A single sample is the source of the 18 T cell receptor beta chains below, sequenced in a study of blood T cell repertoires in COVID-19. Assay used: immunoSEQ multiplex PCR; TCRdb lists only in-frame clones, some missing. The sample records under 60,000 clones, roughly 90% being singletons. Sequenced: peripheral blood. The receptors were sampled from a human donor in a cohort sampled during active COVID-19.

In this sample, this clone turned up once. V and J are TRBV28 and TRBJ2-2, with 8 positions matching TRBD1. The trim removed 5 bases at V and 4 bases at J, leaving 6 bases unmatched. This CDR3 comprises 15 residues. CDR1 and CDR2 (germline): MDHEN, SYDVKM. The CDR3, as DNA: TGTGCCAGCAGTCCCCAAGGACAGGGCACCGGGGAGCTGTTTTTT. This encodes CASSPQGQGTGELFF.

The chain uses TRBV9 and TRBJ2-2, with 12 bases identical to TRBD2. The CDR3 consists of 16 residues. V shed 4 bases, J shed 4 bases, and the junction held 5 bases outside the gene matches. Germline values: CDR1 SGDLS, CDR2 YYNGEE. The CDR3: CASSTSGRTGTGELFF. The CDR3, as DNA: TGTGCCAGCAGCACTAGCGGGAGGACGGGCACCGGGGAGCTGTTTTTT.

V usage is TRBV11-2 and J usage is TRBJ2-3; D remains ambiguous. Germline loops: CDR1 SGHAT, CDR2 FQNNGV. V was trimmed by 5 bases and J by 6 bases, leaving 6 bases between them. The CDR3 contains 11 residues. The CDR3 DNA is TGTGCCAGCAGCCCCCATGATACGCAGTATTTT. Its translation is CASSPHDTQYF.

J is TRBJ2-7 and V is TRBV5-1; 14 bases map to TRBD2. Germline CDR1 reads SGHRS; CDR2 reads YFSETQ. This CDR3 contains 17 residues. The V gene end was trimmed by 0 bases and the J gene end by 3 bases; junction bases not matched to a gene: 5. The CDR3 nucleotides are TGCGCCAGCAGCTTGGGACTAGCGGGAGGGCGGGTCTACGAGCAGTACTTC. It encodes CASSLGLAGGRVYEQYF.

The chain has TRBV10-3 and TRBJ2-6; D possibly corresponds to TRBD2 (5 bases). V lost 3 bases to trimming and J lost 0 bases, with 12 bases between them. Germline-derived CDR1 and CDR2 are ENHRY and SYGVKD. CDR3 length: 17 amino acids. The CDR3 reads CAISDVIASSGANVLTF. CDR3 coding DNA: TGTGCCATCAGTGATGTCATAGCGAGCTCTGGGGCCAACGTCCTGACTTTC.

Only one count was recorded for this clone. The CDR3 here is CASRVHGSTYNEQFF. The CDR3 coding sequence is TGCGCCAGCAGAGTCCATGGCAGTACCTACAATGAGCAGTTCTTC. The rearrangement joins TRBV10-2 to TRBJ2-1; D not certain. Trimming took off 6 bases at V and 2 bases at J, with 14 bases between the two ends. Germline CDR1 WSHSY, CDR2 SAAADI. This CDR3 is built from 15 residues.

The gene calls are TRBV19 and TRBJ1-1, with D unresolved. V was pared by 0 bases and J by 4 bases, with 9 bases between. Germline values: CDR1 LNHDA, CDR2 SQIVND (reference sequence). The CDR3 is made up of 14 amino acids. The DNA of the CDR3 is TGTGCCAGTAGTATAGAGCGGGTTCCCACTGAAGCTTTCTTT. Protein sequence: CASSIERVPTEAFF.

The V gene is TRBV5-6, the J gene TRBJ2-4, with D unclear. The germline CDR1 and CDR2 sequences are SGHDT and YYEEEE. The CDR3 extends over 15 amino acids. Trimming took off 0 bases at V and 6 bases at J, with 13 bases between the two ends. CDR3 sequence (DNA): TGTGCCAGCAGCTTGGCGGGTTCGGTCAGAAACATTCAGTACTTC. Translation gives CASSLAGSVRNIQYF.

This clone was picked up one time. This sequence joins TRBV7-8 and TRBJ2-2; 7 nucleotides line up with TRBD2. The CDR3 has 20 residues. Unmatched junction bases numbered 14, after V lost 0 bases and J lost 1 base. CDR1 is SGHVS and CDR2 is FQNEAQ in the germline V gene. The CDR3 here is CASSLARGFGGRLNTGELFF. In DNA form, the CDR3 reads TGTGCCAGCAGCTTAGCTCGGGGCTTCGGCGGGAGATTGAACACCGGGGAGCTGTTTTTT. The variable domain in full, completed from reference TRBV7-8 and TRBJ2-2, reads GAGVSQSPRYKVAKRGQDVALRCDPISGHVSLFWYQQALGQGPEFLTYFQNEAQLDKSGLPSDRFFAERPEGSVSTLKIQRTQQEDSAVYLCASSLARGFGGRLNTGELFFGEGSRLTVL.

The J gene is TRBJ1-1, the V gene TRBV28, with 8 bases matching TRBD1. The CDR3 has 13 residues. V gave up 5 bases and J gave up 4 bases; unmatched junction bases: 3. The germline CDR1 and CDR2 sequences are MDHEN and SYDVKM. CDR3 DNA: TGTGCCAGCAGTCTCACAGGGGGCACTGAAGCTTTCTTT. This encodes CASSLTGGTEAFF. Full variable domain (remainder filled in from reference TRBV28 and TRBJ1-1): DVKVTQSSRYLVKRTGEKVFLECVQDMDHENMFWYRQDPGLGLRLIYFSYDVKMKEKGDIPEGYSVSREKKERFSLILESASTNQTSMYLCASSLTGGTEAFFGQGTRLTVV.

The CDR3 DNA follows: TGTGCCAGCAGGCCGACAGGGTCTGAAGCTTTCTTT. Its protein product is CASRPTGSEAFF. The chain recombines TRBV2 with TRBJ1-1, with 7 bases lining up with TRBD1. The germline V gene has CDR1 SNHLY and CDR2 FYNNEI. V shed 6 bases, J shed 6 bases, and the junction held 4 bases outside the gene matches. This CDR3 comprises 12 residues.

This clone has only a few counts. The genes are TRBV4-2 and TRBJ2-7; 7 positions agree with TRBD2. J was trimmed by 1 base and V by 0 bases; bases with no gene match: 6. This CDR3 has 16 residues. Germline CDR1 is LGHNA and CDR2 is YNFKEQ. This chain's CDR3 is CASSQDSSGSSYEQYF. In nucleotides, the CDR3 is TGTGCCAGCAGCCAAGATTCTAGCGGTTCGTCCTACGAGCAGTACTTC.

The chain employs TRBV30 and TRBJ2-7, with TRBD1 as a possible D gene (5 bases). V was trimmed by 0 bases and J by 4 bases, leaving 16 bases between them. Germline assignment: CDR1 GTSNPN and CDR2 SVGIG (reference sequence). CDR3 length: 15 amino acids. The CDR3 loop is CAWSVQVSSSYEQYF. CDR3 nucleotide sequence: TGTGCCTGGAGTGTACAGGTGAGCTCCAGTTACGAGCAGTACTTC.

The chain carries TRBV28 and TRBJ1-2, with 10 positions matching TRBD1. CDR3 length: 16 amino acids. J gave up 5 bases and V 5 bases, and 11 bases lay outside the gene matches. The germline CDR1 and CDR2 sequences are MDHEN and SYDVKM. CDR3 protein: CASSAGQGGFGYGYTF. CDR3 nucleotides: TGTGCCAGCAGTGCCGGACAGGGGGGTTTTGGGTATGGCTACACCTTC.

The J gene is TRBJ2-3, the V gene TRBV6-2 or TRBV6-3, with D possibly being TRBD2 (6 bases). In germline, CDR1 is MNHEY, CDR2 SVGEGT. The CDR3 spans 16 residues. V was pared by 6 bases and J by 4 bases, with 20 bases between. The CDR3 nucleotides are TGTGCCAGCAGCCGAGTTAGCGGAGAGGGCGCAGATACGCAGTATTTT. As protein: CASSRVSGEGADTQYF.

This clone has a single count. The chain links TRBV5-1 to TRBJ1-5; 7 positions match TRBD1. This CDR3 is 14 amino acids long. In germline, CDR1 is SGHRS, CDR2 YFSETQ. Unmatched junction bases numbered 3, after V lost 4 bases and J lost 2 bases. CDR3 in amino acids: CASSQGGGNQPQHF. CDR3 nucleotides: TGCGCCAGCAGCCAGGGGGGAGGCAATCAGCCCCAGCATTTT.

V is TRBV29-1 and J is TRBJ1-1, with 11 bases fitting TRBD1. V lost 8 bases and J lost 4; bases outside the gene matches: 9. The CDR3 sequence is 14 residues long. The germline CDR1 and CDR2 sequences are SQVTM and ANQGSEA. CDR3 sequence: CSTLTGTGGTEAFF. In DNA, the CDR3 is TGCAGCACCCTAACCGGGACAGGGGGCACTGAAGCTTTCTTT.

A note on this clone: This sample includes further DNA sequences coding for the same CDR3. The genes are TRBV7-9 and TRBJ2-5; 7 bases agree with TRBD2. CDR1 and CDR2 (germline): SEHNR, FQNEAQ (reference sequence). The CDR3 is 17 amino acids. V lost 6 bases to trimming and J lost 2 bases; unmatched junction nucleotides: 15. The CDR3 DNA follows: TGTGCCAGCAGGAAAGGGGAGTGGGAGGGCTGGCAAGAGACCCAGTACTTC. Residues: CASRKGEWEGWQETQYF.